The T cell receptor (beta chain) under discussion was sequenced for a study of shared clonotypes between healthy human individuals. Study conclusions and caveats: Naive CD4 clonotype sharing across four donors was about 5%.

The assay was immunoSEQ multiplex PCR, and TCRdb's table has in-frame clones only and misses some. The sample has about 690,000 clones; 90% are singletons. The CDR3 runs 16 residues. J gave up 0 bases and V 8 bases, and 4 bases lay outside the gene matches. Germline V gene sequence: CDR1 LNHNV, CDR2 YYDKDF (reference sequence). As to this clone: The antigen remains unidentified.

Sequencing used memory CD8+ T cells from PBMCs. As for subset: CD45RO+ cells pooled with CCR7-negative TemRA cells. The receptor's source is a man aged 18 to 30 in good health. Some clones in this sample may be carry-over from other donors' samples. The chain carries TRBV15 and TRBJ2-6; 10 bases fit TRBD2. CDR3 DNA: TGTGCCACCGGGACTAGCGTTCCCTCTGGGGCCAACGTCCTGACTTTC. Protein: CATGTSVPSGANVLTF.